The 8 T cell receptor beta chains in this list originate from one sample, sequenced in a study of shared clonotypes between healthy human individuals. Naive CD8 cells lacked CD45RO and underwent positive selection for CCR7, leaving out terminally differentiated effector memory CD45RA+ cells. Sequencing used immunoSEQ multiplex PCR; TCRdb keeps in-frame clones, though not all of them. The table includes about 2 million clones, over 85% detected once. Sequenced input: naive CD8+ T cells sorted from blood. The receptor set was obtained from a man younger than 30 in good health.

The genes are TRBV27 and TRBJ1-6; the D is unclear. V was cut by 0 bases and J by 8 bases, with 17 bases left in between. This CDR3 has 17 residues. CDR1 and CDR2 (germline): MNHEY, SMNVEV (reference sequence). CDR3 sequence: CASSLSKAKLGDSPLHF. The DNA of the CDR3 is TGTGCCAGCAGTTTATCGAAGGCAAAACTTGGGGATTCACCCCTCCACTTT.

The rearrangement links TRBV4-3 to TRBJ2-1; 14 bases map to TRBD2. Losses at the gene ends were 0 bases for V and 9 bases for J; bases not matched to a gene: 13. The CDR3 spans 19 residues. CDR1 and CDR2 from the germline V gene are LGHNA and YSLEER. CDR3 protein: CASSQDHSIGTSGSLEQFF. In DNA form, the CDR3 reads TGCGCCAGCAGCCAAGATCATAGCATCGGGACTAGCGGGAGTCTTGAGCAGTTCTTC.

V and J are TRBV7-6 and TRBJ2-7; D remains unclear. The CDR3 consists of 14 residues. V gave up 0 bases and J gave up 3 bases, with 9 bases separating them. Germline CDR1 is SGHVS and CDR2 is FNYEAQ. In nucleotides, the CDR3 is TGTGCCAGCAGCTTAGCTGGCATCGACTACGAGCAGTACTTC. Its protein product is CASSLAGIDYEQYF.

This clone showed up just once. CDR3 sequence reads: CASSLAGGGGDTNYGYTF. CDR3 coding DNA: TGTGCCAGCAGCTTGGCCGGTGGAGGGGGGGACACAAACTATGGCTACACCTTC. The chain uses TRBV5-4 and TRBJ1-2; possibly TRBD1 for D (6 bases). The CDR3 has 18 amino acids. V gave up 0 bases and J gave up 2 bases, with 20 bases separating them. From germline, CDR1 is SGHNT and CDR2 YYREEE (reference sequence).

Only one count was recorded for this clone. V and J are TRBV13 and TRBJ1-5, with a possible D match to TRBD1 (5 bases). CDR3 length: 14 amino acids. Trimming removed 5 bases at V and 3 bases at J, with 11 bases between. Germline V lookup: CDR1 PRHDT, CDR2 FYEKMQ (reference sequence). The chain's CDR3 is CASSLGRNNQPQHF. DNA of the CDR3: TGTGCCAGCAGCCTGGGACGGAACAATCAGCCCCAGCATTTT.

The CDR3 DNA sequence: TGTGCCAGCAGCTTAGGACTACCCCACGAGCAGTACTTC. Amino acids: CASSLGLPHEQYF. V is TRBV5-6 and J is TRBJ2-7, with D perhaps TRBD2 (6 bases). The germline gives CDR1 SGHDT, CDR2 YYEEEE. CDR3 length: 13 amino acids. Between the trimmed V and J ends, which lost 2 bases and 5 bases, there was a span of 11 bases.

The table lists this clone with a count of one. A read error is possible here, since a much larger clone lies one base away. Within the sample, other DNA sequences also encode this same CDR3. The chain carries TRBV5-1 and TRBJ2-7; no definite D call. This CDR3 contains 12 residues. V shed 0 bases and J shed 4 bases, with 5 bases lying between them. Germline-derived CDR1 and CDR2 are SGHRS and YFSETQ. The CDR3 is CASSLGGYEQYF. The CDR3 nucleotides are TGCGCCAGCAGCTTGGGGGGATACGAGCAGTACTTC.

There are a few counts of this clone. Different DNA sequences within this sample yield the same CDR3. This CDR3 reads CASSGNQETQYF. The CDR3 nucleotides are TGTGCCAGCAGCGGGAACCAAGAGACCCAGTACTTC. The chain employs TRBV9 and TRBJ2-5; D unresolved. Germline assignment: CDR1 SGDLS and CDR2 YYNGEE. The CDR3 consists of 12 residues. V was cut by 3 bases and J by 0 bases, with 3 bases left in between.